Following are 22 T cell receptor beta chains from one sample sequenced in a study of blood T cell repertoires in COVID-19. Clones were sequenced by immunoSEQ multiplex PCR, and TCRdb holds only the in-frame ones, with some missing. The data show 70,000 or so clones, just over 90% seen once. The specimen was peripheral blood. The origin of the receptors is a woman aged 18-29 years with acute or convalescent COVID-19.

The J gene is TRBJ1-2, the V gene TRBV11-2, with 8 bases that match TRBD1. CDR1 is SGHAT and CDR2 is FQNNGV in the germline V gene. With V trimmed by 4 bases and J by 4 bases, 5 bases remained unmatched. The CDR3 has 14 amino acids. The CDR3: CASSSGQGTYGYTF. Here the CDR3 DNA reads TGTGCCAGCAGCTCCGGACAGGGAACCTATGGCTACACCTTC.

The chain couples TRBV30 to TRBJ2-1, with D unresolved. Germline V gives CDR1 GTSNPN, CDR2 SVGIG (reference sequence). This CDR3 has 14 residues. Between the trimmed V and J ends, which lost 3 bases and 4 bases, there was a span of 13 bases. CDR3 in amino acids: CAWSPKTGYNEQFF. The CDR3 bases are TGTGCCTGGAGCCCGAAGACTGGTTACAATGAGCAGTTCTTC.

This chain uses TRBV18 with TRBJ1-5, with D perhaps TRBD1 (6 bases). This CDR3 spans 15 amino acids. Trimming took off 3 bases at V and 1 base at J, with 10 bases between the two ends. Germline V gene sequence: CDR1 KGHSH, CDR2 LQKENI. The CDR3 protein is CASSPGGTSNQPQHF. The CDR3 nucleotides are TGTGCCAGCTCACCGGGGGGGACAAGCAATCAGCCCCAGCATTTT.

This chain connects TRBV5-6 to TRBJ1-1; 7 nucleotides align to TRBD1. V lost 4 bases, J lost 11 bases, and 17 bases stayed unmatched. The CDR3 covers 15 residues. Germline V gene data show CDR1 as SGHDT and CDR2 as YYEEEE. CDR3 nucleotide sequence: TGTGCCAGCAGCGAAAGACAGGGCTTCTTATCGATGGCTTTCTTT. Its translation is CASSERQGFLSMAFF.

The CDR3 loop reads CASSAAGSNTEAFF. In DNA form, the CDR3 reads TGTGCCAGTAGTGCAGCCGGGTCTAACACTGAAGCTTTCTTT. The chain links TRBV19 to TRBJ1-1; no reliable D call. Trimming stripped 5 bases from V and 2 bases from J, with 12 bases between. CDR1 and CDR2 (germline): LNHDA, SQIVND (reference sequence). This CDR3 has 14 residues.

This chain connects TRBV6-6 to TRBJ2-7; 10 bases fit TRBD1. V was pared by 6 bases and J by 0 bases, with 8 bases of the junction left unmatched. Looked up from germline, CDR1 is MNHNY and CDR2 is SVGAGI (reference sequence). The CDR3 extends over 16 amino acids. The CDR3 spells CASSPGRTGGSYEQYF. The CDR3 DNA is TGTGCCAGCAGCCCAGGGCGGACAGGGGGCTCCTACGAGCAGTACTTC.

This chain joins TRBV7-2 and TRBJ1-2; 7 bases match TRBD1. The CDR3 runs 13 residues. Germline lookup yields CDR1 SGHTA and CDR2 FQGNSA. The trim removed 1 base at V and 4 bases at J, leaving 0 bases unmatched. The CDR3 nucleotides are TGTGCCAGCAGCTTAGACAGGGGCTATGGCTACACCTTC. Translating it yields CASSLDRGYGYTF.

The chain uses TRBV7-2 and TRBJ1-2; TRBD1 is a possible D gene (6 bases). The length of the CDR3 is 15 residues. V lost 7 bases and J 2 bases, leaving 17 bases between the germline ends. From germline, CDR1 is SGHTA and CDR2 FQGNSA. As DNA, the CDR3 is TGTGCCAGCACCACTTACTTGCAGGGGAACTATGGCTACACCTTC. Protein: CASTTYLQGNYGYTF. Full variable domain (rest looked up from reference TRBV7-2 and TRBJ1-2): GAGVSQSPSNKVTEKGKDVELRCDPISGHTALYWYRQSLGQGLEFLIYFQGNSAPDKSGLPSDRFSAERTGGSVSTLTIQRTQQEDSAVYLCASTTYLQGNYGYTFGSGTRLTVV.

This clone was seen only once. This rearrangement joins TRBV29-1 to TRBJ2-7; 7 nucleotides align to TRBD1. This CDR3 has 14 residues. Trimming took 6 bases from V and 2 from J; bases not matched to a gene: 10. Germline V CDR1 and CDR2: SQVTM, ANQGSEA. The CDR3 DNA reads TGCAGCGTAAGCAATCGGGACAGTCCCTACGAGCAGTACTTC. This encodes CSVSNRDSPYEQYF.

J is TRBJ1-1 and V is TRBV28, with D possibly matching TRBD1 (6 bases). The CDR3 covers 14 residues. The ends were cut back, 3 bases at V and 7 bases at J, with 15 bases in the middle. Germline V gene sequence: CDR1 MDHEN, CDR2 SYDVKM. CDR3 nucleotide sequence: TGTGCCAGCAGTTTCGGGGGGGCTTCAAATGAAGCTTTCTTT. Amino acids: CASSFGGASNEAFF.

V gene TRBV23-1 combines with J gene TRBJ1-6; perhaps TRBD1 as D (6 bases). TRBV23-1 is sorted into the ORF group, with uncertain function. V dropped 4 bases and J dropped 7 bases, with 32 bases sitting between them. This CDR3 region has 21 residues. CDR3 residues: CASSPFFGPVIEGGGNSPLHF. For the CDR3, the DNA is TGCGCCAGCAGTCCGTTTTTCGGTCCGGTGATCGAAGGGGGGGGGAATTCACCCCTCCACTTT.

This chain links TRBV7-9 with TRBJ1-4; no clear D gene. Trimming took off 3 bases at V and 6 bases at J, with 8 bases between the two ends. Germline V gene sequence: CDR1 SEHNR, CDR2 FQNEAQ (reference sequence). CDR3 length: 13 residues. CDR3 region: CASSFSGYEKLFF. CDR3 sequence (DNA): TGTGCCAGCAGCTTCTCCGGGTATGAAAAACTGTTTTTT.

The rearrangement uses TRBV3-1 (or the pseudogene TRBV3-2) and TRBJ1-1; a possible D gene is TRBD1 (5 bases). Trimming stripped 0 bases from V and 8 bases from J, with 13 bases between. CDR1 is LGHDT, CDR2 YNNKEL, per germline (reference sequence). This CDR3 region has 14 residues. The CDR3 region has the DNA TGTGCCAGCAGCCAAGACAGGGCCGCCGCCGAAGCTTTCTTT. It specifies CASSQDRAAAEAFF.

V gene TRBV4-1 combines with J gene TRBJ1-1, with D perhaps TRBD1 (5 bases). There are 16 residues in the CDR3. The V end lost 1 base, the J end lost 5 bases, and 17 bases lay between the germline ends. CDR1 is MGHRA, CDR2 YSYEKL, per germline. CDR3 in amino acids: CASSQGPTVVRTEAFF. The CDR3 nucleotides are TGCGCCAGCAGCCAAGGCCCGACAGTGGTGAGGACTGAAGCTTTCTTT.

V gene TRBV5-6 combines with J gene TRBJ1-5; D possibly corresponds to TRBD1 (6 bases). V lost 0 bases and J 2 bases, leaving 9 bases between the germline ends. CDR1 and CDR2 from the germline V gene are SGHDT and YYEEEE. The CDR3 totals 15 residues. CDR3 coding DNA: TGTGCCAGCAGCTTGGGGGGGGGCCGCAATCAGCCCCAGCATTTT. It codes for CASSLGGGRNQPQHF.

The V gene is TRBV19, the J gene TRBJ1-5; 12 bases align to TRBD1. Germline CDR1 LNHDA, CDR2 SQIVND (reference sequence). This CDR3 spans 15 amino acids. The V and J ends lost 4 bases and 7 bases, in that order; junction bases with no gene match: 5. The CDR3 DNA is TGTGCCAGTAGTAAGGGGACAGGGGGCAGCCAGCCCCAGCATTTT. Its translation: CASSKGTGGSQPQHF.

The CDR3 region has the DNA TGTGCCAGCAGTTTCCGACCCGGGACTAAGCAAGAGACCCAGTACTTC. It translates to CASSFRPGTKQETQYF. The chain joins TRBV27 to TRBJ2-5; the match to TRBD2 covers 7 bases. The CDR3 loop spans 16 amino acids. Germline CDR1 is MNHEY and CDR2 is SMNVEV (reference sequence). The V segment lost 3 bases and the J segment 2 bases; nucleotides outside the gene matches: 9.

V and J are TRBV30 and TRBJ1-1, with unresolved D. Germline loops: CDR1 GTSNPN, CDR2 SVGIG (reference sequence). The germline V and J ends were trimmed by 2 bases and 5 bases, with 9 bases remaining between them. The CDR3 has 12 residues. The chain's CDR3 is CAWSSGRTEAFF. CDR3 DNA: TGTGCCTGGAGTAGCGGGAGGACTGAAGCTTTCTTT.

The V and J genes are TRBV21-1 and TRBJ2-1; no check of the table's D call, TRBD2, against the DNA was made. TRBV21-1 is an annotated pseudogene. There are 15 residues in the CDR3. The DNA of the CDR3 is TGTGCCAGCAGCATGCTAGCGACATCCTACAATGAGCAGTTCTTC. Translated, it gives CASSMLATSYNEQFF.

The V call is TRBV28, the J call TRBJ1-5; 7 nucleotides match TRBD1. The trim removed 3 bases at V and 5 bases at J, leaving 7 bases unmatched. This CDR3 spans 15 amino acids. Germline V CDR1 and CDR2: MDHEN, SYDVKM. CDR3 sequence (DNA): TGTGCCAGCAGTTTTCACAGGGGAACAGATCAGCCCCAGCATTTT. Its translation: CASSFHRGTDQPQHF.

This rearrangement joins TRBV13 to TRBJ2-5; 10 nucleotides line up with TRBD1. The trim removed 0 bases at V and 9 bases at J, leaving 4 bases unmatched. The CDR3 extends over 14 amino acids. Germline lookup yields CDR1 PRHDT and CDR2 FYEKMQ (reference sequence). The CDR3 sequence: CASSLGRTGGAQYF. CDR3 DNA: TGTGCCAGCAGCTTAGGCCGGACAGGGGGTGCCCAGTACTTC.

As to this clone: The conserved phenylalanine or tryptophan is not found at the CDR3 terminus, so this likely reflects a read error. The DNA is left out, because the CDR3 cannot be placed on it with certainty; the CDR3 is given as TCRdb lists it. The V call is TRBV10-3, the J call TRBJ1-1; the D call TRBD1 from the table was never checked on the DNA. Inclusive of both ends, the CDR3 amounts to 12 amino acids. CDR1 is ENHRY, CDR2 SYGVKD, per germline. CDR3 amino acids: CAISEPDRGGFG.